This record concerns one T cell receptor (beta chain) sequence. What it binds is not known. The ends lost 1 base at V and 7 bases at J; junction bases unmatched: 4. This CDR3 is built from 15 residues. The germline V gene has CDR1 LGHDT and CDR2 YNNKEL (reference sequence). This entry is derived from a study of T cell responses to AZD1222 COVID-19 vaccine. The study's findings and limits: Reportedly, nearly half of unique spike TCRs recognized epitopes outside B.1.351/B.1.1.7 mutations. CD4 TCRs linked to vaccination spanned spike, dominating at 160-218 and 743-854. Of the AZD1222 recipients, only 5 or 6 were seropositive at baseline. Breadth and depth of Spike-specific TCRs rose after two AZD1222 doses.

Method: immunoSEQ multiplex PCR; TCRdb's copy keeps in-frame clones and lacks some. The sample lists 85,000 to 120,000 clones, roughly 90% occurring once. The gene calls are TRBV3-1 (or the pseudogene TRBV3-2) and TRBJ1-6, with 7 bases lining up with TRBD1. This TCR was recovered from an adult in good health. The specimen was peripheral blood, collected on day 0 of AZD1222 vaccination. Written as DNA, the CDR3 is TGTGCCAGCAGCCAAGGACAGGGTTTGAATTCACCCCTCCACTTT. Translated, it gives CASSQGQGLNSPLHF.